The rows below give T cell receptor beta chains drawn from one sample of a study of CD8 T cells in Susac syndrome. TCRdb reanalysed the immunoSEQ multiplex PCR reads using MiXCR and keeps one entry per CDR3 protein. The sample lists fewer than 200,000 distinct CDR3 sequences, 94% occurring once. Sequencing was performed on CD4+ T cells from PBMCs. Receptor source: a human donor with Susac syndrome. Each CDR3 is given with its conserved first and last residue.

v_gene: TRBV7-2; j_gene: TRBJ2-7; CDR3aa: CASSSDVTYEQYF
v_gene: TRBV5-1; j_gene: TRBJ1-1; CDR3aa: CASSLTGDTEAFF
v_gene: TRBV7-2; j_gene: TRBJ1-2; CDR3aa: CASSLNTGLYGYTF
v_gene: TRBV11-2; j_gene: TRBJ2-3; CDR3aa: CASSFFQGLDTYTQYF
v_gene: TRBV9; j_gene: TRBJ2-1; CDR3aa: CASSSTGTRGHEQFF
v_gene: TRBV29-1; j_gene: TRBJ2-1; CDR3aa: CSVYGLDGNEQFF
v_gene: TRBV9; j_gene: TRBJ2-3; CDR3aa: CASSVGSATDTQYF
v_gene: TRBV9; j_gene: TRBJ2-3; CDR3aa: CASSVAGADTQYF
v_gene: TRBV19; j_gene: TRBJ1-2; CDR3aa: CASSIWDRDDYGYTF
v_gene: TRBV15; j_gene: TRBJ2-7; CDR3aa: CATSEASGGLYEQYF
v_gene: TRBV9; j_gene: TRBJ2-1; CDR3aa: CASSVEKAWGDEQFF
v_gene: TRBV27; j_gene: TRBJ2-1; CDR3aa: CASSTDRLKYNEQFF
v_gene: TRBV5-6; j_gene: TRBJ2-5; CDR3aa: CASSSRDRGLGETQYF
v_gene: TRBV6-5; j_gene: TRBJ1-1; CDR3aa: CASSRQGRDTEAFF
v_gene: TRBV2; j_gene: TRBJ2-7; CDR3aa: CASSDLRGAYEQYF
v_gene: TRBV5-4; j_gene: TRBJ2-1; CDR3aa: CASSPIGGGANNEQFF
v_gene: TRBV2; j_gene: TRBJ2-6; CDR3aa: CASDRGPGANVLTF
v_gene: TRBV15; j_gene: TRBJ2-3; CDR3aa: CATAALPADTQYF
v_gene: TRBV25-1; j_gene: TRBJ1-2; CDR3aa: CASRTGGGYGYTF
v_gene: TRBV20-1; j_gene: TRBJ2-3; CDR3aa: CSARGYTDTQYF
v_gene: TRBV7-9; j_gene: TRBJ2-7; CDR3aa: CASSPGTYEQYF
v_gene: TRBV7-9; j_gene: TRBJ2-2; CDR3aa: CASGLSSMAAGELFF
v_gene: TRBV30; j_gene: TRBJ2-3; CDR3aa: CAWRPGGHSDTQYF
v_gene: TRBV7-6; j_gene: TRBJ2-3; CDR3aa: CASSFGLAGGPDTQYF
v_gene: TRBV4-3; j_gene: TRBJ2-7; CDR3aa: CASSQLKHGPYEQYF
v_gene: TRBV6-5; j_gene: TRBJ2-1; CDR3aa: CASSPSSGGSEQFF
v_gene: TRBV6-1; j_gene: TRBJ1-6; CDR3aa: CASSASSGIGDSPLHF
v_gene: TRBV19; j_gene: TRBJ2-3; CDR3aa: CASSPGQGYSDTQYF
v_gene: TRBV3-1; j_gene: TRBJ2-1; CDR3aa: CASSKTSGAHDEQFF
v_gene: TRBV9; j_gene: TRBJ1-3; CDR3aa: CASSVEAGVGNTIYF
v_gene: TRBV9; j_gene: TRBJ1-2; CDR3aa: CASSQDSVPYGYTF
v_gene: TRBV7-9; j_gene: TRBJ2-1; CDR3aa: CASSLVGAGRGNEQFF
v_gene: TRBV20-1; j_gene: TRBJ2-7; CDR3aa: CSATPPGGSNEQYF
v_gene: TRBV29-1; j_gene: TRBJ2-7; CDR3aa: CSVRQGGDAYEQYF